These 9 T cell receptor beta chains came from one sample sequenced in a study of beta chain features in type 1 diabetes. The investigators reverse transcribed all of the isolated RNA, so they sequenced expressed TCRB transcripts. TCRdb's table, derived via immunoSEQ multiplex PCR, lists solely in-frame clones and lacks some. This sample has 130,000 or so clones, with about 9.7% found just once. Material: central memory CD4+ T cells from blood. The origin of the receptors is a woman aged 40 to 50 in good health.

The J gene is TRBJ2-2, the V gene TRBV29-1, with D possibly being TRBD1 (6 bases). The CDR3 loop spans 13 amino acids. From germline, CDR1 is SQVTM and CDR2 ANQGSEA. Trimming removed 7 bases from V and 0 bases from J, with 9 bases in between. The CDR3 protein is CSAGTTNTGELFF. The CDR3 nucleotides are TGCAGCGCTGGGACAACGAACACCGGGGAGCTGTTTTTT.

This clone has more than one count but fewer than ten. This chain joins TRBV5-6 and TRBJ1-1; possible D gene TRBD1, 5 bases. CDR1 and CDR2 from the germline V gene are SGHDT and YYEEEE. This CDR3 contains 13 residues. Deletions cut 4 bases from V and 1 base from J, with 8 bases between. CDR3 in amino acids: CASSATGNTEAFF. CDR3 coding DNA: TGTGCCAGCAGCGCAACAGGGAACACTGAAGCTTTCTTT.

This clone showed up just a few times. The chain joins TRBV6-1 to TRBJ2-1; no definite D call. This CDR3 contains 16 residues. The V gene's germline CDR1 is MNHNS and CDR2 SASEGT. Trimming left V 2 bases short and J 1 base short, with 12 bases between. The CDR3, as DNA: TGTGCCAGCAGTGAACGGAGTGGAGTGTCCTACAATGAGCAGTTCTTC. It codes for CASSERSGVSYNEQFF.

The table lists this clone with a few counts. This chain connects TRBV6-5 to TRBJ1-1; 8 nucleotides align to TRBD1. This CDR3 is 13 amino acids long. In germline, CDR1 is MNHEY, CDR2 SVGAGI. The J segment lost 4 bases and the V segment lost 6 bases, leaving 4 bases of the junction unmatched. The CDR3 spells CASSWTGSTEAFF. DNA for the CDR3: TGTGCCAGCAGCTGGACAGGGAGCACTGAAGCTTTCTTT.

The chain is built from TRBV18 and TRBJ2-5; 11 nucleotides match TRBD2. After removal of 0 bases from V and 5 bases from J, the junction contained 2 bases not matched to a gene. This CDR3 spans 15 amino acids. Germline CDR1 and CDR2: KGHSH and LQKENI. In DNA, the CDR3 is TGTGCCAGCTCACCACCGGGACTAGCGGCGGAGACCCAGTACTTC. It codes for CASSPPGLAAETQYF.

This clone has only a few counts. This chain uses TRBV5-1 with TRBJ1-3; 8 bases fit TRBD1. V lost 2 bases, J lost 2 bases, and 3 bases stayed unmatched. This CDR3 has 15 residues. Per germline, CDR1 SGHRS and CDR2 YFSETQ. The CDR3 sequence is CASSLGQGTGNTIYF. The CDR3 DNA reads TGCGCCAGCAGCTTAGGACAGGGAACTGGAAACACCATATATTTT.

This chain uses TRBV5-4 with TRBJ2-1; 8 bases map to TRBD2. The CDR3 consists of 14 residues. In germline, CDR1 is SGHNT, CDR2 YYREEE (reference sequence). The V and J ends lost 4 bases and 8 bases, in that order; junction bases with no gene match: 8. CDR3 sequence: CASSGVAGRDEQFF. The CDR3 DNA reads TGTGCCAGCAGCGGGGTAGCGGGGAGGGATGAGCAGTTCTTC.

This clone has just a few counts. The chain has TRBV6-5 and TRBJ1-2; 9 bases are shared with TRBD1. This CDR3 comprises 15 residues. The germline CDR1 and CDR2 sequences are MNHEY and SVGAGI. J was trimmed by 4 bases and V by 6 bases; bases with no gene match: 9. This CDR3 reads CASRSTGGSGYGYTF. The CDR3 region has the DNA TGTGCCAGCAGAAGTACAGGGGGCAGCGGCTATGGCTACACCTTC.

CDR3 residues: CAIRGRGEETQYF. CDR3 nucleotide sequence: TGTGCCATCAGAGGACGGGGAGAAGAGACCCAGTACTTC. This chain links TRBV10-3 with TRBJ2-5, with a weak D call TRBD2 (5 bases). V lost 6 bases and J lost 3, with 11 bases in between. Germline V gene lookup returns CDR1 ENHRY and CDR2 SYGVKD. CDR3 size: 13 residues.